These 13 T cell receptor beta chains came from one sample sequenced in a study of shared clonotypes between healthy human individuals. Method: immunoSEQ multiplex PCR; TCRdb's copy keeps in-frame clones and lacks some. The data contain approximately 1.1 million clones, approximately 78% of them seen just once; the ten biggest clones take up more than 0.5%. What was sequenced was memory CD4+ T cells from PBMCs. Sample subset: CD45RA-negative fraction. These receptors all come from a man between 18 and 35 years old in good health. Some clones in this sample may be carry-over from other donors' samples.

The V gene is TRBV18, the J gene TRBJ2-2; 8 positions agree with TRBD2. The J segment lost 6 bases and the V segment lost 3 bases, leaving 15 bases of the junction unmatched. Germline V gene data show CDR1 as KGHSH and CDR2 as LQKENI. The length of the CDR3 is 18 residues. The CDR3 DNA sequence: TGTGCCAGCTCACCGTTAGGGAGAGCGGGAGTTGTCTCCGGGGAGCTGTTTTTT. The encoded protein is CASSPLGRAGVVSGELFF.

The genes are TRBV10-3 and TRBJ2-3, with D perhaps matching TRBD1 or TRBD2 (5 bases each). V lost 0 bases and J 4 bases, leaving 5 bases between the germline ends. CDR3 size: 13 residues. Germline lookup yields CDR1 ENHRY and CDR2 SYGVKD. CDR3 loop: CAISESGADTQYF. The CDR3 DNA reads TGTGCCATCAGTGAGTCGGGGGCAGATACGCAGTATTTT.

The chain recombines TRBV7-8 with TRBJ2-7; D is possibly TRBD1 or TRBD2 (6 bases each). Trimming took off 4 bases at V and 6 bases at J, with 13 bases between the two ends. The CDR3 is made up of 13 amino acids. Germline V gene lookup returns CDR1 SGHVS and CDR2 FQNEAQ. CDR3 in amino acids: CASSYGGRAEQYF. The DNA for the CDR3 is TGTGCCAGCAGCTACGGGGGCCGCGCCGAGCAGTACTTC.

This clone was observed once. The gene calls are TRBV28 and TRBJ2-5; D is unclear. Germline CDR1 and CDR2: MDHEN and SYDVKM. V was shortened by 6 bases and J by 5 bases, with 19 bases between the two germline ends. The CDR3 has 15 residues. In DNA, the CDR3 is TGTGCCAGCAGCCAGAGAGGACCCCTCGGGGAGACCCAGTACTTC. It specifies CASSQRGPLGETQYF.

This chain joins TRBV5-1 and TRBJ1-5; D is perhaps TRBD1 (5 bases). The germline gives CDR1 SGHRS, CDR2 YFSETQ. Trimming stripped 5 bases from V and 4 bases from J, with 10 bases between. The CDR3 loop spans 13 amino acids. The CDR3 loop reads CASSSRVNQPQHF. The DNA for the CDR3 is TGCGCCAGCAGTTCCAGGGTGAATCAGCCCCAGCATTTT.

This chain uses TRBV11-2 with TRBJ2-1; TRBD2 agrees at 10 bases. With 5 bases clipped from V and 1 base from J, the junction kept 8 bases outside the gene matches. This CDR3 contains 17 residues. Per germline, CDR1 SGHAT and CDR2 FQNNGV. CDR3 sequence reads: CASSRLAGLSSYNEQFF. DNA for the CDR3: TGTGCCAGCAGCAGACTAGCGGGCTTGTCGTCCTACAATGAGCAGTTCTTC.

This chain links TRBV5-1 with TRBJ2-5, with D perhaps assigned TRBD1 or TRBD2 (6 bases each). CDR1 SGHRS and CDR2 YFSETQ come from the germline V gene. The CDR3 is 13 amino acids. Trimming stripped 5 bases from V and 5 bases from J, with 13 bases between. The CDR3 is CASSIGGGETQYF. Here the CDR3 DNA reads TGCGCCAGCAGTATCGGGGGCGGGGAGACCCAGTACTTC.

The chain joins TRBV7-3 to TRBJ2-7, with D maybe TRBD1 (5 bases). The CDR3 covers 14 residues. Per the germline V gene, CDR1 is SGHTA and CDR2 is FQGTGA. Trimming cost V 5 bases and J 0 bases, with 11 bases left between them. Written as DNA, the CDR3 is TGTGCCAGCAGCCTAAACAGGAGCTCCTACGAGCAGTACTTC. It is translated as CASSLNRSSYEQYF.

The V and J genes are TRBV30 and TRBJ2-3, with 7 positions matching TRBD1. CDR3 length: 14 residues. V shed 4 bases, J shed 2 bases, and the junction held 6 bases outside the gene matches. The germline V gene has CDR1 GTSNPN and CDR2 SVGIG (reference sequence). The CDR3 nucleotides are TGTGCCTGGACCCGGGACAGACACACAGATACGCAGTATTTT. Encoded protein: CAWTRDRHTDTQYF.

The rearrangement joins TRBV6-5 to TRBJ2-1; 8 bases line up with TRBD2. Germline values: CDR1 MNHEY, CDR2 SVGAGI. This CDR3 has 16 amino acids. Trimming at V came to 6 bases and at J to 6 bases, leaving 13 bases not matched to a gene. The CDR3 is CASSYLTAGVVNEQFF. CDR3 DNA: TGTGCCAGCAGCTACCTCACAGCGGGAGTGGTCAATGAGCAGTTCTTC.

V gene TRBV9 combines with J gene TRBJ2-3, with D uncertain. Deletions cut 0 bases from V and 2 bases from J, with 13 bases between. Germline V gene sequence: CDR1 SGDLS, CDR2 YYNGEE. The CDR3 totals 16 residues. The CDR3 loop is CASSVEGNWVTDTQYF. The DNA for the CDR3 is TGTGCCAGCAGCGTAGAGGGCAACTGGGTCACAGATACGCAGTATTTT.

The V and J genes are TRBV29-1 and TRBJ2-3; 11 bases are a match to TRBD2. V was pared by 7 bases and J by 1 base, with 4 bases of the junction left unmatched. CDR3 size: 14 residues. The germline V gene has CDR1 SQVTM and CDR2 ANQGSEA. The CDR3 bases are TGCAGCGGCAGGGGACTAGCGGGCACAGATACGCAGTATTTT. Translated: CSGRGLAGTDTQYF.

This rearrangement joins TRBV28 to TRBJ1-5, with D perhaps TRBD1 (5 bases). The CDR3 extends over 12 amino acids. The germline CDR1 and CDR2 sequences are MDHEN and SYDVKM. Trimming left V 7 bases short and J 6 bases short, with 10 bases between. As DNA, the CDR3 is TGTGCCAGCACCACGAGGGGTCAGCCCCAGCATTTT. Translating gives CASTTRGQPQHF.